This TCR beta chain is drawn from a study of cytomegalovirus exposure and HLA in healthy donors. Regarding the study as a whole: V segments that were indistinguishable, TRBV6-2 and TRBV6-3 among them, were omitted from analysis.

This clone was counted between two and nine times. Its antigen is unknown. The PCR was carried out with 60 Vbeta primers and 13 Jbeta primers. Method: immunoSEQ multiplex PCR; TCRdb's copy keeps in-frame clones and lacks some. The sample shows around 110,000 clones, 9.5% of them seen only once. Germline values: CDR1 MNHEY, CDR2 SVGAGI. The CDR3 sequence is 15 residues long. V lost 6 bases and J lost 1; bases outside the gene matches: 8. The source of this sequence is a man aged 25 to 40 in good health and CMV-seronegative. The material sequenced was PBMCs. This chain uses TRBV6-5 with TRBJ1-1; 7 nucleotides match TRBD1. DNA of the CDR3: TGTGCCAGCAGCCGAGAGGACAGGCAGAACACTGAAGCTTTCTTT. It translates to CASSREDRQNTEAFF.